This is a list of T cell receptor beta chains from one sample in a study of control samples from healthy donors and cancer patients. Here immunoSEQ multiplex PCR was the method, and the copy in TCRdb shows in-frame clones only, minus some. The repertoire holds about 12,000 clones, with around 87% as singletons. Material: formalin-fixed, paraffin-embedded tissue. The origin of the receptors is a male donor with melanoma. The CDR3 runs from the conserved cysteine through the conserved F or W. A D gene is named only where the DNA matches it firmly. Not every row has a clone size; where given, it reads once, few, many or a size class.

clone_size,d_call,j_call,cdr3_length,v_call,cdr3_nt,cdr3_aa
.,.,TRBJ1-1,13,TRBV7-9,TGTGCCAGCAGCTTAGGCAGGAACACTGAAGCTTTCTTT,CASSLGRNTEAFF
.,TRBD1,TRBJ1-1,17,TRBV9,TGTGCCAGCAGCCTACCCGCGTCGGGGACAGGAAGCCAAGAAGCTTTCTTT,CASSLPASGTGSQEAFF
.,.,TRBJ2-3,13,TRBV5-1,TGCGCCAGCGGTGTAGGGAGCACAGATACGCAGTATTTT,CASGVGSTDTQYF
once,TRBD2,TRBJ2-7,18,TRBV6-2/TRBV6-3,TGTGCCAGCAGTTACTCCGGGCCCGGGACTAGCGGGCTCTACGAGCAGTACTTC,CASSYSGPGTSGLYEQYF
.,.,TRBJ2-1,14,TRBV7-9,TGTGCCAGCAGCTCCTGGAGGGGCTACAATGAGCAGTTCTTC,CASSSWRGYNEQFF
.,TRBD2,TRBJ2-6,19,TRBV5-1,TGCGCCAGCAGCACGGGACTAGCGGGAGGTCCCTCTGGGGCCAACGTCCTGACTTTC,CASSTGLAGGPSGANVLTF
few,.,TRBJ2-1,13,TRBV18,TGTGCCAGCACCAAGAACAGGGAGAGCGAGCAGTTCTTC,CASTKNRESEQFF
.,TRBD2,TRBJ2-1,16,TRBV11-3,TGTGCCAGCAGCTTTAATCGGGGCGGGAGGGGGAATGAGCAGTTCTTC,CASSFNRGGRGNEQFF
.,TRBD2,TRBJ2-3,18,TRBV3-1/TRBV3-2,TGTGCCAGCAGCCAAGGGGTAGCGGGAGCTTCTAGCACAGATACGCAGTATTTT,CASSQGVAGASSTDTQYF
.,.,TRBJ2-3,14,TRBV14,TGTGCCAGCAGCCTACAGATTGGCACAGATACGCAGTATTTT,CASSLQIGTDTQYF
.,.,TRBJ2-1,17,TRBV4-1,TGCGCCAGCAGCCAAGGGCGGGCGGATACTGGTAAGAATGAGCAGTTCTTC,CASSQGRADTGKNEQFF
.,.,TRBJ1-4,16,TRBV7-9,TGTGCCAGCAGCTCAAAAGACAGTGCAACTAATGAAAAACTGTTTTTT,CASSSKDSATNEKLFF
.,.,TRBJ1-1,15,TRBV15,TGTGCCACCCACCCCGGGGGCCTGTTGGGCACTGAAGCTTTCTTT,CATHPGGLLGTEAFF
.,.,TRBJ2-3,13,TRBV12-3/TRBV12-4,TGTGCCAGCAGCCGGGACTCTTCAGATACGCAGTATTTT,CASSRDSSDTQYF
.,.,TRBJ2-1,20,TRBV6-2/TRBV6-3,TGTGCCAGCAGTTCATTAAGGGTATCGGCGGCGTCTAGCTCCTACAATGAGCAGTTCTTC,CASSSLRVSAASSSYNEQFF
.,.,TRBJ2-3,15,TRBV5-4,TGTGCCAGCAGCTTGGAATCAGTTCCCACAGATACGCAGTATTTT,CASSLESVPTDTQYF
.,.,TRBJ1-2,13,TRBV3-1/TRBV3-2,TGTGCCAGCAGCCAACGAGGGGATGGAGGCTACACCTTC,CASSQRGDGGYTF
.,.,TRBJ2-3,17,TRBV7-9,TGTGCCAGCAGCTTATGCTGTAGTTCCAGGGCCACAGATACGCAGTATTTT,CASSLCCSSRATDTQYF
.,.,TRBJ2-1,14,TRBV6-2/TRBV6-3,TGTGCCAGCAGTTACTCCTTTTCGGGGAATGAGCAGTTCTTC,CASSYSFSGNEQFF
once,.,TRBJ1-1,13,TRBV7-9,TGTGCCAGCAGCCAACAGAAGAACACTGAAGCTTTCTTT,CASSQQKNTEAFF
once,TRBD1,TRBJ2-1,15,TRBV9,TGTGCCAGCAGCGTACAGGGGGCTTTAGGCAATGAGCAGTTCTTC,CASSVQGALGNEQFF
.,.,TRBJ2-3,12,TRBV6-1,TGTGCCAGCAGTGAAGGTGGCGTCGCGCAGTATTTT,CASSEGGVAQYF